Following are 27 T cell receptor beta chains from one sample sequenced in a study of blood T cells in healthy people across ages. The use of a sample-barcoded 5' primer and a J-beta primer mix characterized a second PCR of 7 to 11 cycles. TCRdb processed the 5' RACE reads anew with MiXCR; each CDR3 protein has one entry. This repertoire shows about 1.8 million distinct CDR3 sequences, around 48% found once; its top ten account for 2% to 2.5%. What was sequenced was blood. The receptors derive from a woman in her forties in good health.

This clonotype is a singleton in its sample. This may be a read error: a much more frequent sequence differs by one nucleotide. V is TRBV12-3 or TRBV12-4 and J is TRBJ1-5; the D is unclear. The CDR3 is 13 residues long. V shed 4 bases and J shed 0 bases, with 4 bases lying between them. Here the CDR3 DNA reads TGTGCCAGCAGTTGGACTAGCAATCAGCCCCAGCATTTT. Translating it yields CASSWTSNQPQHF.

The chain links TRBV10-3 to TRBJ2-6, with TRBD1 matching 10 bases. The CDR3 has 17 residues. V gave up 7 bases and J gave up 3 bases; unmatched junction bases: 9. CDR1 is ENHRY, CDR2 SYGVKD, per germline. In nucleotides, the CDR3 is TGTGCCATCAAACCGGGACAGGGGAAGAGTGGGGCCAACGTCCTGACTTTC. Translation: CAIKPGQGKSGANVLTF.

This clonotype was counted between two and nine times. The CDR3 DNA sequence: TGTGCCAGCTCACCACCCACAGACTATGGCTACACCTTC. The encoded protein is CASSPPTDYGYTF. The gene calls are TRBV18 and TRBJ1-2; D not certain. The CDR3 length is 13 residues. V was pared by 0 bases and J by 3 bases, with 5 bases between. CDR1 and CDR2 (germline): KGHSH, LQKENI.

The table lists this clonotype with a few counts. This chain's CDR3 is CASSEFVGQETQYF. CDR3 nucleotides: TGTGCCAGCAGTGAATTTGTAGGTCAAGAGACCCAGTACTTC. This chain joins TRBV25-1 and TRBJ2-5, with D uncertain. In germline, CDR1 is MGHDK, CDR2 SYGVNS. Between the trimmed V and J ends, which lost 1 base and 2 bases, there was a span of 8 bases. The CDR3 contains 14 residues.

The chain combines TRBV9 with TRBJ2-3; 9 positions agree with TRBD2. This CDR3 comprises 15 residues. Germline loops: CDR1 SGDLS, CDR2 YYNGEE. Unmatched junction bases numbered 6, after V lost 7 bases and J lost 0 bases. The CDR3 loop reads CASHRLAASTDTQYF. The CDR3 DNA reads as TGTGCCAGCCACAGACTAGCGGCTAGCACAGATACGCAGTATTTT. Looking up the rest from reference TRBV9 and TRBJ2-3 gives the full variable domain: DSGVTQTPKHLITATGQRVTLRCSPRSGDLSVYWYQQSLDQGLQFLIQYYNGEERAKGNILERFSAQQFPDLHSELNLSSLELGDSALYFCASHRLAASTDTQYFGPGTRLTVL.

The CDR3 sequence is CATRDTQETQYF. The DNA for the CDR3 is TGTGCCACCAGGGACACCCAAGAGACCCAGTACTTC. The gene calls are TRBV24-1 and TRBJ2-5; the D gene is possibly TRBD1 (5 bases). CDR3 length: 12 residues. The V end was cut by 7 bases, the J end by 1 base, with 6 bases between. CDR1 is KGHDR and CDR2 is SFDVKD in the germline V gene.

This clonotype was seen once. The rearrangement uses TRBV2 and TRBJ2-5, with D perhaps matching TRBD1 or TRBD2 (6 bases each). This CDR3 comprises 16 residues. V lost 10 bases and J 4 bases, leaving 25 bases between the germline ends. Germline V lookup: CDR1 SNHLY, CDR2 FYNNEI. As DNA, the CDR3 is TGTGCCATTGAGGACAGAGGAGGGAGGCTTGGAGAGACCCAGTACTTC. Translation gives CAIEDRGGRLGETQYF.

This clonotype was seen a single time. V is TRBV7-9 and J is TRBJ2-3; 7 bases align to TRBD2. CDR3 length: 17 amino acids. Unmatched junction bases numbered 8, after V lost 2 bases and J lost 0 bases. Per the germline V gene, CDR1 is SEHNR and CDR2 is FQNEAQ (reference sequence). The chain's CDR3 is CASSLRGLTASTDTQYF. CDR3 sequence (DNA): TGTGCCAGCAGCTTAAGGGGACTAACCGCTAGCACAGATACGCAGTATTTT.

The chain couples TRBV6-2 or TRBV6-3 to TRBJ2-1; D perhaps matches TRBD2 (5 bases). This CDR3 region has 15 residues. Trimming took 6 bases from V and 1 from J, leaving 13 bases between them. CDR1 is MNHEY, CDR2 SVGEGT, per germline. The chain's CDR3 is CASRRLRASYNEQFF. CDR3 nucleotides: TGTGCCAGCAGACGCTTGAGGGCTTCCTACAATGAGCAGTTCTTC.

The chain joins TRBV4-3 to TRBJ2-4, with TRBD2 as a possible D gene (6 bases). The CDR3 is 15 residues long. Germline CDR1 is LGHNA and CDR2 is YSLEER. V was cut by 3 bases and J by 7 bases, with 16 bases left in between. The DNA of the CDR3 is TGCGCCAGCAGCCAGGAAACGGGGAGGTGGAACATTCAGTACTTC. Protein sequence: CASSQETGRWNIQYF.

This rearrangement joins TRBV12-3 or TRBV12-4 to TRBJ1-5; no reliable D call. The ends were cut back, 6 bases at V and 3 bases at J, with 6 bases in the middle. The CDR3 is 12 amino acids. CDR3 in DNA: TGTGCCAGCAGCTCCCACAATCAGCCCCAGCATTTT. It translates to CASSSHNQPQHF.

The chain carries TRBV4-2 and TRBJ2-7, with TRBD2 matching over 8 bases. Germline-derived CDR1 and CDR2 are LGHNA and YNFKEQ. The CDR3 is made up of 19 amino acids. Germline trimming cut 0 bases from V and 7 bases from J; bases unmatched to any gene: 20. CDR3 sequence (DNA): TGTGCCAGCAGCCAAGAGGGCTCGCGGGGGGCCTCCCTCTACAATGAGCAGTACTTC. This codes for CASSQEGSRGASLYNEQYF.

The CDR3: CASSYSAGTAVSSYNSPLHF. CDR3 DNA sequence: TGTGCCAGCAGTTACTCAGCCGGGACAGCTGTTAGCTCCTATAATTCACCCCTCCACTTT. This sequence joins TRBV6-5 and TRBJ1-6; 7 bases map to TRBD1. Germline CDR1 reads MNHEY; CDR2 reads SVGAGI. V shed 0 bases, J shed 0 bases, and the junction held 11 bases outside the gene matches. The CDR3 loop spans 20 amino acids.

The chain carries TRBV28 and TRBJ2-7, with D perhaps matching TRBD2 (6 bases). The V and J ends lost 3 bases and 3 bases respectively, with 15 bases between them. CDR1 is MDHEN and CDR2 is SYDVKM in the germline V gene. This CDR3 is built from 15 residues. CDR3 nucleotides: TGTGCCAGCAGTTTTGTTATCGGGGGAGGCTACGAGCAGTACTTC. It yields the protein CASSFVIGGGYEQYF.

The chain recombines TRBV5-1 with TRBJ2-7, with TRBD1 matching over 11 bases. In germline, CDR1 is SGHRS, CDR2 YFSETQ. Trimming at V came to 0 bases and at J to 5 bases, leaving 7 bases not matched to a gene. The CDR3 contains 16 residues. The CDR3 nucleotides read TGCGCCAGCAGCTTGGGGGTACGGGACAGGGGGGACGAGCAGTACTTC. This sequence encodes CASSLGVRDRGDEQYF.

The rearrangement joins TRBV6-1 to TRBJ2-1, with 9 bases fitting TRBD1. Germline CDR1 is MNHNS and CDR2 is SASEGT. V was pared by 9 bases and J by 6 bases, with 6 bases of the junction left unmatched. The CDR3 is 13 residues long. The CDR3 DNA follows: TGTGCCAGTGGGACAGGGCAACGCAATGAGCAGTTCTTC. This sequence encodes CASGTGQRNEQFF.

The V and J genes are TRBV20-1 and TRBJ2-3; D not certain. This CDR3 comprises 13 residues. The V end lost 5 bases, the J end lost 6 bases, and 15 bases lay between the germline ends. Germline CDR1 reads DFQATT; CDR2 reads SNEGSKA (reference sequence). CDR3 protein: CSAPQPWTDTQYF. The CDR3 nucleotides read TGCAGTGCTCCCCAGCCCTGGACCGATACGCAGTATTTT.

As DNA, the CDR3 is TGTGCCAGCAGTTCTCATTCAGGGGGAACCTACAATGAGCAGTTCTTC. It encodes CASSSHSGGTYNEQFF. The rearrangement joins TRBV6-5 to TRBJ2-1, with 7 bases fitting TRBD1. Germline CDR1 and CDR2: MNHEY and SVGAGI. The junction had 8 bases not matched to a gene; V was cut back by 4 bases and J by 2 bases. CDR3 length equals 16 residues.

The CDR3 DNA sequence: TGTGCCACCAGCAGTAGCGGGGGCTCTTTCAATGAGCAGTTCTTC. Residues: CATSSSGGSFNEQFF. This chain connects TRBV15 to TRBJ2-1; the match to TRBD2 covers 9 bases. This CDR3 is built from 15 residues. The germline gives CDR1 LNHNV, CDR2 YYDKDF (reference sequence). The trim removed 3 bases at V and 6 bases at J, leaving 6 bases unmatched.

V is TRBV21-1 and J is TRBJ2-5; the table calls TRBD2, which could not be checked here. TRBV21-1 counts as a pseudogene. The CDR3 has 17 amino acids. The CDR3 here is CASDSHRFYEGEETQYF. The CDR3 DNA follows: TGTGCCAGCGACAGCCATCGATTTTATGAGGGCGAAGAGACCCAGTACTTC.

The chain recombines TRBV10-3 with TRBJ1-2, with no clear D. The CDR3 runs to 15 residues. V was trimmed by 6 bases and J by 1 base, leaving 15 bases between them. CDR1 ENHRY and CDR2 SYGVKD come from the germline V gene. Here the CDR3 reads CAIRPSTRINYGYTF. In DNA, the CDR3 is TGTGCCATCAGGCCCAGCACCCGAATTAACTATGGCTACACCTTC.

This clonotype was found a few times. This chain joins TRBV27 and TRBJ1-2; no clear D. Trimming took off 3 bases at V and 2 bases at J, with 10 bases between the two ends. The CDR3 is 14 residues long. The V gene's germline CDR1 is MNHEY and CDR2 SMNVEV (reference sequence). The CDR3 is CASSFKGRNYGYTF. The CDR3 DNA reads TGTGCCAGCAGTTTTAAGGGAAGGAACTATGGCTACACCTTC.

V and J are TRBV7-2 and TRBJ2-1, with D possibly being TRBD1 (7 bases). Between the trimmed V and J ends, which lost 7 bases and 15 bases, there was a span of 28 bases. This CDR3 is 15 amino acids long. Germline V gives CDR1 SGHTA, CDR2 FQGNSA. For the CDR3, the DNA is TGTGCCAGCATCAATTTGGAGGGACAGCTCGAATTACGGTTCTTC. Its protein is CASINLEGQLELRFF.

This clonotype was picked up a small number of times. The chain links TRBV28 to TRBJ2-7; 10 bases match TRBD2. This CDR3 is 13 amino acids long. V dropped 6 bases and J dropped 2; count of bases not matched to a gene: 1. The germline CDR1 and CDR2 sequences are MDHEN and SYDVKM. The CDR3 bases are TGTGCCAGCAGAACTAGCGGGACCTACGAGCAGTACTTC. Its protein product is CASRTSGTYEQYF.

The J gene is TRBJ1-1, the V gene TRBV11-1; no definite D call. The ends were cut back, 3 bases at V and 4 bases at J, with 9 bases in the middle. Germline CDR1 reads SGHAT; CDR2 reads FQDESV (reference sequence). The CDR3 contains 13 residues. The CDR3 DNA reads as TGTGCCAGCAGCTTGAACAGCATCACTGAAGCTTTCTTT. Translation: CASSLNSITEAFF.

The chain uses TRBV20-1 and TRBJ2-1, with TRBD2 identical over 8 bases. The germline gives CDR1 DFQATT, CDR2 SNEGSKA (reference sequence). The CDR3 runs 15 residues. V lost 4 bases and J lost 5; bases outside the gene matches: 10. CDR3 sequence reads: CSATAGGAGHNEQFF. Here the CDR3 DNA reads TGCAGTGCTACCGCCGGGGGGGCCGGGCACAATGAGCAGTTCTTC.

The CDR3 here is CSALRDRGNQPQHF. The CDR3 bases are TGCAGTGCCCTCCGGGACAGGGGCAATCAGCCCCAGCATTTT. The chain recombines TRBV20-1 with TRBJ1-5, with 9 bases that match TRBD1. The CDR3 totals 14 residues. The J segment lost 2 bases and the V segment lost 6 bases, leaving 5 bases of the junction unmatched. CDR1 and CDR2 from the germline V gene are DFQATT and SNEGSKA (reference sequence).